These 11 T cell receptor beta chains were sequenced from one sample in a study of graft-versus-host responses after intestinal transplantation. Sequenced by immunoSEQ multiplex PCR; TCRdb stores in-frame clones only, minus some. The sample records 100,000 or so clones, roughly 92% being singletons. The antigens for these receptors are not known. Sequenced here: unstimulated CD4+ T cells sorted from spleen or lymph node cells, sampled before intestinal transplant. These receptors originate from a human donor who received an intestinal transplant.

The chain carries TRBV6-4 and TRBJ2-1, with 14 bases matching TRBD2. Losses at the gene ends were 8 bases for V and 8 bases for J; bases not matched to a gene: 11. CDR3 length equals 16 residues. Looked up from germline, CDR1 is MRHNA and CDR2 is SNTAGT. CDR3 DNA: TGTGCCAGCGCCCCCCTCGGGACTAGCGGGAGCCATGAGCAGTTCTTC. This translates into CASAPLGTSGSHEQFF.

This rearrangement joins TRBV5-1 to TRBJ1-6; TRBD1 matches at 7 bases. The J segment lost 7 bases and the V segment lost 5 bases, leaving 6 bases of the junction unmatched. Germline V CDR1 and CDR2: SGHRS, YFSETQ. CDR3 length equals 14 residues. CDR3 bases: TGCGCCAGCAGGACGGGACAGCTAAATTCACCCCTCCACTTT. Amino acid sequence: CASRTGQLNSPLHF.

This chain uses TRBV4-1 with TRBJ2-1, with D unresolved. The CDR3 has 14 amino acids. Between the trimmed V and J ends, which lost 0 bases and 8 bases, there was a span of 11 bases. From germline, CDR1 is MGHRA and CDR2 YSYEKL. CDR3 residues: CASSQDPVRDEQFF. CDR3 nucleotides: TGCGCCAGCAGCCAAGATCCTGTACGGGATGAGCAGTTCTTC.

CDR3 nucleotides: TGTGCCAGTAGTACAACAGGGGACACTGAAGCTTTCTTT. This gives the protein CASSTTGDTEAFF. The chain employs TRBV19 and TRBJ1-1; 7 bases line up with TRBD1. CDR3 length: 13 residues. V lost 4 bases, J lost 3 bases, and 2 bases stayed unmatched. CDR1 LNHDA and CDR2 SQIVND come from the germline V gene (reference sequence).

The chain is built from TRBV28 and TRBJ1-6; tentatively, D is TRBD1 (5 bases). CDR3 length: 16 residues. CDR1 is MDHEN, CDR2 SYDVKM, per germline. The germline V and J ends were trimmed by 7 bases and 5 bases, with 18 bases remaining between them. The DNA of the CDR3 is TGTGCCAGCACACCAACGGGGGTTTTAAATAATTCACCCCTCCACTTT. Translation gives CASTPTGVLNNSPLHF.

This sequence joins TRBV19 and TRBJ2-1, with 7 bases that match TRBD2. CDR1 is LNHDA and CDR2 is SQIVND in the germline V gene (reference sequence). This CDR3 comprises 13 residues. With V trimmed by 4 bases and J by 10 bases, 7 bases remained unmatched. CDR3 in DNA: TGTGCCAGTAGTAGAAGGGAGGGCTGGGAGCAGTTCTTC. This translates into CASSRREGWEQFF.

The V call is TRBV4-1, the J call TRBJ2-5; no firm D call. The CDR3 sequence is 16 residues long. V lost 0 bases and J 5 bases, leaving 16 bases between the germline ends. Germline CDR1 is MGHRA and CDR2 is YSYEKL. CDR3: CASSQDRGLNGETQYF. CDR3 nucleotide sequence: TGCGCCAGCAGCCAAGATCGAGGCCTCAATGGGGAGACCCAGTACTTC.

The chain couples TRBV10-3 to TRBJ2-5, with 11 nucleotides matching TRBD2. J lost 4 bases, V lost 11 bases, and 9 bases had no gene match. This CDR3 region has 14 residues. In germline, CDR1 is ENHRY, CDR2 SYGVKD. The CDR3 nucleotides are TGTGCCTCCGGGACCGGACTAGCGGGAGAGACCCAGTACTTC. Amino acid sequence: CASGTGLAGETQYF.

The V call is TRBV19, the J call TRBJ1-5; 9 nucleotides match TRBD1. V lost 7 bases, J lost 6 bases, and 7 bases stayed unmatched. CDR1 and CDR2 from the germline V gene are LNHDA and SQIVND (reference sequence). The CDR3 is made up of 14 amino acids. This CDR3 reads CASTGTGWGQPQHF. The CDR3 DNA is TGTGCCAGTACGGGGACAGGGTGGGGTCAGCCCCAGCATTTT.

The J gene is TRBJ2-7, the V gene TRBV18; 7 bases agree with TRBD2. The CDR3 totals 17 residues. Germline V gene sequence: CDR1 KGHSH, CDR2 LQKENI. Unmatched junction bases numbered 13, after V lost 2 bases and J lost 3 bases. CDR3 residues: CASSPVLLAGEGYEQYF. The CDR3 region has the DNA TGTGCCAGCTCACCAGTTCTCTTGGCGGGAGAAGGCTACGAGCAGTACTTC.

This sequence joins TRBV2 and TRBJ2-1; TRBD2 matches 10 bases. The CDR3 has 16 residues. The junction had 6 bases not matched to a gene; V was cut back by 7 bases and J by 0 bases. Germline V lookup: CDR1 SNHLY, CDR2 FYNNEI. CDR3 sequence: CASKALAGLSYNEQFF. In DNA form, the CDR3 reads TGTGCCAGCAAAGCACTAGCGGGACTCTCCTACAATGAGCAGTTCTTC.